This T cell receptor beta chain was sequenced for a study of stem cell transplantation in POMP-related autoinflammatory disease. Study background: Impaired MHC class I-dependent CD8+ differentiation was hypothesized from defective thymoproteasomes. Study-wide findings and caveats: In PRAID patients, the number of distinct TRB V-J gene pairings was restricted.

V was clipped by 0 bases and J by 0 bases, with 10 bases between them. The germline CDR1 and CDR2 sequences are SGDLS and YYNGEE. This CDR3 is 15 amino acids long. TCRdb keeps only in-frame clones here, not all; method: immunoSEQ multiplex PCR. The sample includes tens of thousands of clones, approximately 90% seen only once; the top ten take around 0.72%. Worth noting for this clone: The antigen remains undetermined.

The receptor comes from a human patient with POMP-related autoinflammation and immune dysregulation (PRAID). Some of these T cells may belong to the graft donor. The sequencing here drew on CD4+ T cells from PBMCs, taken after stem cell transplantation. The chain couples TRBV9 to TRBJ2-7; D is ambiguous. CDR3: CASSVDPGTSYEQYF. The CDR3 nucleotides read TGTGCCAGCAGCGTAGATCCCGGAACCTCCTACGAGCAGTACTTC.